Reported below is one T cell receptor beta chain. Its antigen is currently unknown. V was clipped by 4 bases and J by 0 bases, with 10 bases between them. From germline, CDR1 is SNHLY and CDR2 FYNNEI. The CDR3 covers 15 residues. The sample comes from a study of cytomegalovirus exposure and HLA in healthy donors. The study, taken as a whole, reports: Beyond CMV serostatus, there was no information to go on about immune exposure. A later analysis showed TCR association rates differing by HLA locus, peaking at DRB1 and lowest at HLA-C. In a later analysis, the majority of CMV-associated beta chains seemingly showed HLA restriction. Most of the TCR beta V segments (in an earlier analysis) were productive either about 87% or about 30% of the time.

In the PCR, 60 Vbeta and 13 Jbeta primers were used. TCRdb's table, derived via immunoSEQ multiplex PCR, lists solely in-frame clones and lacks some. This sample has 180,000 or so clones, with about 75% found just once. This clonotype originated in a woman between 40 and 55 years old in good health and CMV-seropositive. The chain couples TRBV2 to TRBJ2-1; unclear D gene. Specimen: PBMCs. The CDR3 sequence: CASSGKASSYNEQFF. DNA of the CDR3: TGTGCCAGCAGTGGGAAAGCTAGCTCCTACAATGAGCAGTTCTTC. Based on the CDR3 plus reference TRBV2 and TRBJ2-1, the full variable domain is EPEVTQTPSHQVTQMGQEVILRCVPISNHLYFYWYRQILGQKVEFLVSFYNNEISEKSEIFDDQFSVERPDGSNFTLKIRSTKLEDSAMYFCASSGKASSYNEQFFGPGTRLTVL.